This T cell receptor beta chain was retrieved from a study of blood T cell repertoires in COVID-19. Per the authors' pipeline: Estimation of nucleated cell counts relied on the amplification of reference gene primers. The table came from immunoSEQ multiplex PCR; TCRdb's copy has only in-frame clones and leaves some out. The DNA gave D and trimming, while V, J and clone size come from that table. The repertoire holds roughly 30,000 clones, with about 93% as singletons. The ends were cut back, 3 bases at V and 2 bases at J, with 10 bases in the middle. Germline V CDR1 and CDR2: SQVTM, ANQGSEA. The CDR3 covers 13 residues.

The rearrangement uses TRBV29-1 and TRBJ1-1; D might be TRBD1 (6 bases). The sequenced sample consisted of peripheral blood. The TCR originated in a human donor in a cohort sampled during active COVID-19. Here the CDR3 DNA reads TGCAGCGTTGAGACAGGACGAAACACTGAAGCTTTCTTT. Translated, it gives CSVETGRNTEAFF. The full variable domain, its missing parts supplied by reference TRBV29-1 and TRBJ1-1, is SAVISQKPSRDICQRGTSLTIQCQVDSQVTMMFWYRQQPGQSLTLIATANQGSEATYESGFVIDKFPISRPNLTFSTLTVSNMSPEDSSIYLCSVETGRNTEAFFGQGTRLTVV.